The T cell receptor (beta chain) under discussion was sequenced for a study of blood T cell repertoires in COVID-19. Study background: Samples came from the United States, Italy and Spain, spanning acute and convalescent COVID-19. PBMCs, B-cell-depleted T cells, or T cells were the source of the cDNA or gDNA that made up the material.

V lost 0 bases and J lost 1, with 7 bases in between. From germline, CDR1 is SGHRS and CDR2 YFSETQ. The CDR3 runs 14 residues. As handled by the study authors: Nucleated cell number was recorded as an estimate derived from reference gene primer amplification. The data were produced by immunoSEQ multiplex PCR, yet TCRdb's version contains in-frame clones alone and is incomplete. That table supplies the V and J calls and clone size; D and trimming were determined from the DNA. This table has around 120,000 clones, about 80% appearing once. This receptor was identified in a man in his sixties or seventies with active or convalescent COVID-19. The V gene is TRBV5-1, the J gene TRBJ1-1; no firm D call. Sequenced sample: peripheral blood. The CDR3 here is CASSLERGNTEAFF. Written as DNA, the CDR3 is TGCGCCAGCAGCTTGGAACGGGGGAACACTGAAGCTTTCTTT.